These 29 T cell receptor beta chains were all obtained from the same sample, sequenced in a study of blood T cell repertoires in COVID-19. TCRdb's copy holds only in-frame clones and misses some; the assay was immunoSEQ multiplex PCR. The sample includes 150,000 to 200,000 clones, 80% of them seen just once. Sequencing was done on a sample of PBMCs or T cells enriched from blood (not recorded which). The receptor source for this set is a woman aged 55-69 years who had recovered from COVID-19.

The rearrangement links TRBV29-1 to TRBJ1-1; 7 positions match TRBD1. The CDR3 is 12 residues long. Trimming removed 6 bases from V and 4 bases from J; junction bases left unmatched: 5. Germline lookup yields CDR1 SQVTM and CDR2 ANQGSEA. Here the CDR3 reads CSVIDRATEAFF. The CDR3 DNA sequence: TGCAGCGTAATTGACAGGGCCACTGAAGCTTTCTTT. Looking up the rest from reference TRBV29-1 and TRBJ1-1 gives the full variable domain: SAVISQKPSRDICQRGTSLTIQCQVDSQVTMMFWYRQQPGQSLTLIATANQGSEATYESGFVIDKFPISRPNLTFSTLTVSNMSPEDSSIYLCSVIDRATEAFFGQGTRLTVV.

V is TRBV30 and J is TRBJ1-5; perhaps TRBD1 as D (6 bases). V lost 3 bases to trimming and J lost 11 bases, with 20 bases between them. The CDR3 has 14 residues. CDR1 is GTSNPN and CDR2 is SVGIG in the germline V gene (reference sequence). For the CDR3, the DNA is TGTGCCTGGAGCCTCCGAGGGGGACCGACCACCCAGCATTTT. Encoded protein: CAWSLRGGPTTQHF.

V and J are TRBV3-1 (or the pseudogene TRBV3-2) and TRBJ2-7; 8 bases are shared with TRBD1. The CDR3 totals 13 residues. Germline values: CDR1 LGHDT, CDR2 YNNKEL (reference sequence). The V segment lost 5 bases and the J segment 3 bases; nucleotides outside the gene matches: 3. CDR3 sequence reads: CASSWGQDYEQYF. The CDR3 coding sequence is TGTGCCAGCAGCTGGGGACAGGACTACGAGCAGTACTTC.

The chain's CDR3 is CASSEDSTHSPLHF. Written as DNA, the CDR3 is TGTGCCAGCAGCGAGGACAGCACCCATTCACCCCTCCACTTT. The genes are TRBV9 and TRBJ1-6; possible D gene TRBD1, 6 bases. V lost 3 bases, J lost 8 bases, and 12 bases lay in between. The CDR3 is made up of 14 amino acids. CDR1 SGDLS and CDR2 YYNGEE come from the germline V gene.

The chain couples TRBV10-1 to TRBJ2-1, with 7 bases matching TRBD1. Germline lookup yields CDR1 WNHNN and CDR2 SYGVQD (reference sequence). Trimming cost V 4 bases and J 10 bases; bases outside gene matches: 7. CDR3 length equals 13 residues. The DNA for the CDR3 is TGCGCCAGCAGTGGTGCAGGGGGAATGGAGCAGTTCTTC. This translates into CASSGAGGMEQFF.

The chain has TRBV13 and TRBJ1-2; D perhaps matches TRBD1 (6 bases). The CDR3 loop spans 12 amino acids. From germline, CDR1 is PRHDT and CDR2 FYEKMQ (reference sequence). V lost 5 bases, J lost 7 bases, and 11 bases lay in between. The CDR3 loop reads CASSPLGAGYTF. CDR3 DNA: TGTGCCAGCAGCCCCCTGGGGGCTGGCTACACCTTC.

The chain has TRBV13 and TRBJ1-4, with D unresolved. V was trimmed by 2 bases and J by 6 bases, leaving 13 bases between them. In germline, CDR1 is PRHDT, CDR2 FYEKMQ (reference sequence). The CDR3 length is 15 residues. The CDR3 loop is CASSLRGIFHEKLFF. The CDR3 bases are TGTGCCAGCAGCTTACGGGGTATATTTCATGAAAAACTGTTTTTT.

As to this clone: The same CDR3 can be traced to other DNA sequences in this sample. The rearrangement links TRBV5-1 to TRBJ2-5, with D maybe TRBD1 (6 bases). The CDR3 totals 14 residues. Trimming shortened V by 0 bases and J by 3 bases, and 9 bases separated the two germline ends. The germline V gene has CDR1 SGHRS and CDR2 YFSETQ. The CDR3 DNA follows: TGCGCCAGCAGCTTGGTCGCAGGGGAAGAGACCCAGTACTTC. This translates into CASSLVAGEETQYF.

The rearrangement joins TRBV14 to TRBJ1-1, with a weak D call TRBD1 (6 bases). Trimming took 5 bases from V and 9 from J, leaving 10 bases between them. CDR1 and CDR2 (germline): SGHDN, FVKESK. The CDR3 spans 11 residues. The CDR3 region is CASSAGGQAFF. Here the CDR3 DNA reads TGTGCCAGCAGCGCCGGGGGGCAAGCTTTCTTT.

The chain couples TRBV10-3 to TRBJ2-5, with 8 bases matching TRBD2. The CDR3 has 14 residues. Germline V gene sequence: CDR1 ENHRY, CDR2 SYGVKD. V lost 6 bases and J lost 5; bases outside the gene matches: 8. The CDR3, as DNA: TGTGCCATCAGGAGGCGGGGGGAGGAGGAGACCCAGTACTTC. This encodes CAIRRRGEEETQYF.

CDR3 coding DNA: TGTGCCAGCAGCTACTACTGGACAGGGGGGAACACTGAAGCTTTCTTT. This gives the protein CASSYYWTGGNTEAFF. This rearrangement joins TRBV7-6 to TRBJ1-1; 10 bases map to TRBD1. V lost 4 bases, J lost 1 base, and 6 bases stayed unmatched. Per the germline V gene, CDR1 is SGHVS and CDR2 is FNYEAQ. There are 16 residues in the CDR3.

V gene TRBV12-3 or TRBV12-4 combines with J gene TRBJ1-2; D might be TRBD1 (6 bases). V lost 6 bases and J lost 5, with 10 bases in between. The CDR3 totals 12 residues. The CDR3 loop reads CASSYREYGYTF. The CDR3 DNA follows: TGTGCCAGCAGCTACAGGGAGTATGGCTACACCTTC.

The DNA for the CDR3 is TGTGCCACCAGCAGATTAGTGGGAAACACCATATATTTT. This gives the protein CATSRLVGNTIYF. The chain joins TRBV15 to TRBJ1-3; D is uncertain. In germline, CDR1 is LNHNV, CDR2 YYDKDF (reference sequence). V dropped 2 bases and J dropped 4 bases, with 6 bases sitting between them. CDR3 length equals 13 residues.

The table lists this clone with a few counts. The V gene is TRBV6-6, the J gene TRBJ1-5, with D perhaps matching TRBD1 (5 bases). Germline CDR1 and CDR2: MNHNY and SVGAGI (reference sequence). There are 16 residues in the CDR3. V dropped 5 bases and J dropped 5 bases, with 19 bases sitting between them. This CDR3 is CASSHGPTERYQPQHF. The CDR3 DNA reads TGTGCCAGCAGTCACGGGCCGACAGAACGATATCAGCCCCAGCATTTT.

The chain uses TRBV10-1 and TRBJ2-5; 10 bases are a match to TRBD2. The CDR3 is 16 residues long. After removal of 2 bases from V and 5 bases from J, the junction contained 8 bases not matched to a gene. CDR1 and CDR2 from the germline V gene are WNHNN and SYGVQD (reference sequence). Written as DNA, the CDR3 is TGCGCCAGCAGTGAGGGAGCGGGGGGGCTCGGGGAGACCCAGTACTTC. It specifies CASSEGAGGLGETQYF.

This clone was detected a few times. V gene TRBV7-9 combines with J gene TRBJ1-2; the D gene is possibly TRBD1 (5 bases). Germline loops: CDR1 SEHNR, CDR2 FQNEAQ (reference sequence). V lost 3 bases, J lost 4 bases, and 15 bases lay in between. This CDR3 spans 15 amino acids. This CDR3 reads CASSFLRGSPYGYTF. The CDR3 region has the DNA TGTGCCAGCAGCTTCTTGCGGGGGAGCCCCTATGGCTACACCTTC.

CDR3 DNA: TGTGCCGGGGGTAGGAGGGCAGAGACCCAGTACTTC. It codes for CAGGRRAETQYF. The chain uses TRBV2 and TRBJ2-5, with D tentatively TRBD2 (6 bases). CDR1 is SNHLY, CDR2 FYNNEI, per germline. The CDR3 contains 12 residues. V lost 11 bases and J 4 bases, leaving 14 bases between the germline ends.

The V call is TRBV11-2, the J call TRBJ1-1; D unclear. In germline, CDR1 is SGHAT, CDR2 FQNNGV. The CDR3 covers 13 residues. V was cut by 3 bases and J by 0 bases, with 5 bases left in between. CDR3 sequence: CASSFKMNTEAFF. Written as DNA, the CDR3 is TGTGCCAGCAGCTTCAAAATGAACACTGAAGCTTTCTTT.

V and J are TRBV5-1 and TRBJ2-3; 10 bases align to TRBD2. Germline-derived CDR1 and CDR2 are SGHRS and YFSETQ. The CDR3 loop spans 14 amino acids. J was trimmed by 0 bases and V by 5 bases; bases with no gene match: 0. CDR3 sequence (DNA): TGCGCCAGCAGAGCGGGGGGGAGCACAGATACGCAGTATTTT. Translation: CASRAGGSTDTQYF.

The V and J genes are TRBV6-1 and TRBJ1-1; D is uncertain. This CDR3 comprises 14 residues. The germline V gene has CDR1 MNHNS and CDR2 SASEGT. The V end lost 2 bases, the J end lost 5 bases, and 12 bases lay between the germline ends. Here the CDR3 DNA reads TGTGCCAGCAGTGAACGACAATCAAGGACTGAAGCTTTCTTT. This codes for CASSERQSRTEAFF.

The gene calls are TRBV7-2 and TRBJ2-1, with TRBD2 matching 10 bases. Germline assignment: CDR1 SGHTA and CDR2 FQGNSA. After removal of 4 bases from V and 0 bases from J, the junction contained 3 bases not matched to a gene. There are 16 residues in the CDR3. The CDR3 DNA follows: TGTGCCAGCAGCTCAAGCGGGGGGGTCTCCTACAATGAGCAGTTCTTC. Translated, it gives CASSSSGGVSYNEQFF.

This clone was picked up a small number of times. The chain is built from TRBV6-5 and TRBJ1-3, with D maybe TRBD1 (5 bases). Germline CDR1 is MNHEY and CDR2 is SVGAGI. V was clipped by 0 bases and J by 4 bases, with 13 bases between them. This CDR3 has 16 amino acids. This chain's CDR3 is CASSYSSGLGGNTIYF. In DNA, the CDR3 is TGTGCCAGCAGTTACTCGTCAGGGCTCGGAGGAAACACCATATATTTT.

This clone was observed many times. This chain joins TRBV7-8 and TRBJ1-2; D remains unclear. The CDR3 totals 15 residues. Trimming cost V 3 bases and J 4 bases, with 15 bases left between them. Germline CDR1 SGHVS, CDR2 FQNEAQ. CDR3 in amino acids: CASSFGSGRPYGYTF. The CDR3 region has the DNA TGTGCCAGCAGCTTTGGGAGCGGCCGACCCTATGGCTACACCTTC.

This clone appeared a single time. The chain has TRBV7-2 and TRBJ1-6, with 8 nucleotides matching TRBD1. The germline CDR1 and CDR2 sequences are SGHTA and FQGNSA. The CDR3 runs to 18 residues. V was clipped by 5 bases and J by 0 bases; unmatched bases: 9. CDR3 protein: CASSKQGAASSYNSPLHF. The CDR3 bases are TGTGCCAGCAGCAAGCAGGGGGCGGCTAGCTCCTATAATTCACCCCTCCACTTT.

This clone was seen more than once but under ten times. Written as DNA, the CDR3 is TGTGCCAGCAGGCCAACCGGGACAGGCTCTTATGGCTACACCTTC. Its translation: CASRPTGTGSYGYTF. The V call is TRBV3-1 (or the pseudogene TRBV3-2), the J call TRBJ1-2, with TRBD1 matching over 8 bases. The CDR3 extends over 15 amino acids. Germline CDR1 and CDR2: LGHDT and YNNKEL (reference sequence). V shed 6 bases and J 5 bases; nucleotides not matched to a gene: 11.

V usage is TRBV5-6 and J usage is TRBJ2-7; 8 bases line up with TRBD2. Germline assignment: CDR1 SGHDT and CDR2 YYEEEE. Trimming removed 4 bases from V and 0 bases from J; junction bases left unmatched: 6. CDR3 length equals 15 residues. In DNA form, the CDR3 reads TGTGCCAGCAGCCTAACGGGGGGGCCCTCCTACGAGCAGTACTTC. It specifies CASSLTGGPSYEQYF.

V gene TRBV19 combines with J gene TRBJ1-6; TRBD1 matches 9 bases. The CDR3 sequence is 15 residues long. Germline CDR1 LNHDA, CDR2 SQIVND (reference sequence). J gave up 8 bases and V 3 bases, and 5 bases lay outside the gene matches. DNA of the CDR3: TGTGCCAGTAGTATGGACAGGGGTTTTGATTCACCCCTCCACTTT. Translated, it gives CASSMDRGFDSPLHF.

The genes are TRBV9 and TRBJ1-5, with TRBD1 matching 7 bases. The germline CDR1 and CDR2 sequences are SGDLS and YYNGEE. V was pared by 3 bases and J by 5 bases, with 2 bases of the junction left unmatched. The CDR3 covers 13 residues. CDR3: CASSAGQHQPQHF. For the CDR3, the DNA is TGTGCCAGCAGCGCGGGACAGCATCAGCCCCAGCATTTT.

The chain links TRBV5-1 to TRBJ1-3; a possible D gene is TRBD1 (5 bases). The length of the CDR3 is 15 residues. CDR1 and CDR2 (germline): SGHRS, YFSETQ. V was cut by 5 bases and J by 1 base, with 13 bases left in between. The CDR3 coding sequence is TGCGCCAGCAGGGAGGGGACCGCTTCTGGAAACACCATATATTTT. Translated, it gives CASREGTASGNTIYF.